This T cell receptor beta chain was found in a study of T cells in localized non-small cell lung cancer. A remark on this clone: The antigen is unknown.

The protocol was immunoSEQ multiplex PCR, while the TCRdb copy is restricted to in-frame clones and leaves out a portion. The profile covers 72,000 or so clones, with approximately 84% appearing a single time and less than 15% taken by the ten largest. General study points: It remains possible that heterogeneity exists, since only one tumor region was sequenced. Out of the top 100 tumor clones, a median 57 were seen in adjacent lung. The greatest T cell clonality was found in uninvolved adjacent lung (higher than in tumor). Overall survival was longer when the density of T cells in the blood was higher.

The V and J ends lost 7 bases and 0 bases respectively, with 18 bases between them. From germline, CDR1 is MDHEN and CDR2 SYDVKM. There are 16 residues in the CDR3. The clonotype was recovered from a female donor older than 55 with stage I lung adenocarcinoma. The material sequenced was peripheral blood, taken before any cancer treatment. The rearrangement links TRBV28 to TRBJ1-1, with D possibly matching TRBD1 (5 bases). The CDR3 nucleotides are TGTGCCAGCACCCGGAGCGGGGCAGGAATGAACACTGAAGCTTTCTTT. It codes for CASTRSGAGMNTEAFF.